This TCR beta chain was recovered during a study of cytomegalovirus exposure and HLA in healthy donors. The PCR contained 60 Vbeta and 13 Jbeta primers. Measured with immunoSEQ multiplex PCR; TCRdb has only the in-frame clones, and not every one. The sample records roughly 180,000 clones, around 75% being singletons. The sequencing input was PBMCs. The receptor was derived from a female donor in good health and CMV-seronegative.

The CDR3 nucleotides are TGTGCCAGCAGCTCACAAGCAGGCTCCTACGAGCAGTACTTC. It is translated as CASSSQAGSYEQYF. The V call is TRBV11-3, the J call TRBJ2-5; no reliable D call. Gene TRBJ2-7 matches the end of the DNA better, so the J call may be wrong. CDR3 length equals 14 residues. The V gene's germline CDR1 is SGHNT and CDR2 YENEEA.